This TCR beta chain was profiled in a study of siplizumab effects on memory and regulatory T cells. TCRdb's table, derived via immunoSEQ multiplex PCR, lists solely in-frame clones and lacks some. The sample has around 97,000 clones; around 94% are singletons. Looked up from germline, CDR1 is SEHNR and CDR2 is FQNEAQ (reference sequence). The length of the CDR3 is 11 residues. Trimming took 5 bases from V and 7 from J, leaving 8 bases between them. This receptor was identified in a human donor in good health. This chain joins TRBV7-9 and TRBJ1-2; no firm D call. The specimen sequenced was non-Treg CD4+ T cells sorted from blood. The CDR3 nucleotides are TGTGCCAGCAGCCGGGAGATTGGCTACACCTTC. Protein sequence: CASSREIGYTF.